The clone carrying this TCR beta chain was detected a few times. This specimen belongs to a study of blood T cell repertoires in COVID-19. Across the study: T cells, B-cell-depleted T cells, or PBMCs provided the cDNA or gDNA that served as material.

In the source study's methods: Researchers report that nucleated cell counts were estimated from reference gene primer amplification. TCRdb's copy holds only in-frame clones and misses some; the assay was immunoSEQ multiplex PCR. The D gene and trimming were derived from the DNA, and the V and J assignments and clone size from that table. The table lists under 350,000 clones, roughly 85% of them singletons. Specimen: peripheral blood. The receptor was isolated from a man aged 55 to 70 who had recovered from COVID-19.

The CDR3 bases are TGCGCCAGCAGCTTGGCCCCTAACGACAGGGGGGTAGAGCAGTACTTC. Its protein is CASSLAPNDRGVEQYF. The V call is TRBV5-1, the J call TRBJ2-7, with 9 nucleotides matching TRBD1. V was pared by 0 bases and J by 7 bases, with 11 bases of the junction left unmatched. Germline V gene data show CDR1 as SGHRS and CDR2 as YFSETQ. The CDR3 totals 16 residues.